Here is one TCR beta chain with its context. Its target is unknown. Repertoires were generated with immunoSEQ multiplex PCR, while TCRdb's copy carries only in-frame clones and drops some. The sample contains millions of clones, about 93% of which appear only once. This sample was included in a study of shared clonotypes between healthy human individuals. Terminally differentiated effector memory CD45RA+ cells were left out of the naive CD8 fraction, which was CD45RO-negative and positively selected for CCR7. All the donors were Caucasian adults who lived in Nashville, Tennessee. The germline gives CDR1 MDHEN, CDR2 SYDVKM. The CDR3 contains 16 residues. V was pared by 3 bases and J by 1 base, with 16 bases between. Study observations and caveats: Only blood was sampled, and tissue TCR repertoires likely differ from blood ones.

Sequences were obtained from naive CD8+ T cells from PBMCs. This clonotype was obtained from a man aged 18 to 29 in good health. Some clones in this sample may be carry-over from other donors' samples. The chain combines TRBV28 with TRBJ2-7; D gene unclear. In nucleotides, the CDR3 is TGTGCCAGCAGTTTTGGGTTGGGTTATCTGTCCTACGAGCAGTACTTC. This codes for CASSFGLGYLSYEQYF.